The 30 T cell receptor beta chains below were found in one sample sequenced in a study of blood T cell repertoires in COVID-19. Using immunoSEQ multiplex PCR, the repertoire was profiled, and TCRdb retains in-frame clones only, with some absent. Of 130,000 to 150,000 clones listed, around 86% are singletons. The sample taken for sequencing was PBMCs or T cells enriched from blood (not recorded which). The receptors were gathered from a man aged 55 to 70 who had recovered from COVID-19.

The CDR3 DNA follows: TGTGCCAGCACCCCGAATAGAGGAGGGGGGGAGCTGTTTTTT. Translating gives CASTPNRGGGELFF. The chain has TRBV2 and TRBJ2-2; TRBD2 might be the D (6 bases). V was trimmed by 7 bases and J by 8 bases, leaving 17 bases between them. CDR3 size: 14 residues. The germline CDR1 and CDR2 sequences are SNHLY and FYNNEI. The complete variable domain, with remaining parts taken from reference TRBV2 and TRBJ2-2, reads EPEVTQTPSHQVTQMGQEVILRCVPISNHLYFYWYRQILGQKVEFLVSFYNNEISEKSEIFDDQFSVERPDGSNFTLKIRSTKLEDSAMYFCASTPNRGGGELFFGEGSRLTVL.

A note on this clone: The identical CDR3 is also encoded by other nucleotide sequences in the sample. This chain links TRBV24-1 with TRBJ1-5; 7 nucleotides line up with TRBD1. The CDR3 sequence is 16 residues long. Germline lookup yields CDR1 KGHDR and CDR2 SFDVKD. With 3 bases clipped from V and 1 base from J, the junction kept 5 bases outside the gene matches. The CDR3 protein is CATSDPTGDSNQPQHF. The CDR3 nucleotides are TGTGCCACCAGTGATCCAACAGGGGACAGCAATCAGCCCCAGCATTTT.

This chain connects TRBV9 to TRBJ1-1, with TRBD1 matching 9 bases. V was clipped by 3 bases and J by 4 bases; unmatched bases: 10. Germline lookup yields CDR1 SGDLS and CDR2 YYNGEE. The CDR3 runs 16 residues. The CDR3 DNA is TGTGCCAGCAGCGCCGCCGGGACAGGGCCACTCACTGAAGCTTTCTTT. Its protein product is CASSAAGTGPLTEAFF.

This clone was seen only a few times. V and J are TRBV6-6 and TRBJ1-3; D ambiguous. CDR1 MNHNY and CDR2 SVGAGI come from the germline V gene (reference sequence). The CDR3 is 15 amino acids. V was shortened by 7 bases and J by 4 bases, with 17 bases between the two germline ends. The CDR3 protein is CASTDAGRSGNTIYF. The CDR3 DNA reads TGTGCCAGCACCGATGCGGGGAGGAGCGGAAACACCATATATTTT.

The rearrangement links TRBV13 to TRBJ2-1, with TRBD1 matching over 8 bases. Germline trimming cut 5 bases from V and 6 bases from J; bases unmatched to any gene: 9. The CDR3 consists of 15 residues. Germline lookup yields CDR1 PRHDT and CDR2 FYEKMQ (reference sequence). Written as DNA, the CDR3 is TGTGCCAGCAGCGCCCGGGACAGGCCCTCCAATGAGCAGTTCTTC. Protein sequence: CASSARDRPSNEQFF. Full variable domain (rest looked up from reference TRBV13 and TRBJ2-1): AAGVIQSPRHLIKEKRETATLKCYPIPRHDTVYWYQQGPGQDPQFLISFYEKMQSDKGSIPDRFSAQQFSDYHSELNMSSLELGDSALYFCASSARDRPSNEQFFGPGTRLTVL.

The CDR3 bases are TGCAGTGCTAGTTGGGGCTTGAAGGAGACCCAGTACTTC. This gives the protein CSASWGLKETQYF. V is TRBV20-1 and J is TRBJ2-5, with D perhaps TRBD1 (5 bases). Germline loops: CDR1 DFQATT, CDR2 SNEGSKA (reference sequence). V was shortened by 3 bases and J by 5 bases, with 13 bases between the two germline ends. The CDR3 extends over 13 amino acids.

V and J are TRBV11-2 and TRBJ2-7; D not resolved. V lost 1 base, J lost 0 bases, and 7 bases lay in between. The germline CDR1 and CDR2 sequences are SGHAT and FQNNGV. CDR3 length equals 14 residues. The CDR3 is CASSLGGNSYEQYF. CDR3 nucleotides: TGTGCCAGCAGCTTAGGCGGCAACTCCTACGAGCAGTACTTC.

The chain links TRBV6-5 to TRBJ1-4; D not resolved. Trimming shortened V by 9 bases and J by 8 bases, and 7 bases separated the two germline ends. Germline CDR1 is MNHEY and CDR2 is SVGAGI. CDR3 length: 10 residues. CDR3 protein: CASREEKLFF. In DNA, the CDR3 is TGTGCCAGTCGGGAGGAAAAACTGTTTTTT.

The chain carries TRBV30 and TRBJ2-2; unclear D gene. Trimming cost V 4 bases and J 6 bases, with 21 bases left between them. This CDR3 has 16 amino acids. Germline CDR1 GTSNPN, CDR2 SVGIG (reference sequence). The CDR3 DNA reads TGTGCCTGGATCCCCCTCTCCCGTAGTCTCCCCGGGGAGCTGTTTTTT. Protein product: CAWIPLSRSLPGELFF. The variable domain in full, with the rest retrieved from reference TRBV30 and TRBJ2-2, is SQTIHQWPATLVQPVGSPLSLECTVEGTSNPNLYWYRQAAGRGLQLLFYSVGIGQISSEVPQNLSASRPQDRQFILSSKKLLLSDSGFYLCAWIPLSRSLPGELFFGEGSRLTVL.

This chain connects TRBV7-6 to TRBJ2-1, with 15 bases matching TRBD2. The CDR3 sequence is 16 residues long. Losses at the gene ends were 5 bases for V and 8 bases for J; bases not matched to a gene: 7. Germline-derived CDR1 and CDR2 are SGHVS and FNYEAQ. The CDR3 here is CASSPWTSGRAYEQFF. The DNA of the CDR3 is TGTGCCAGCAGCCCCTGGACTAGCGGGAGGGCGTATGAGCAGTTCTTC.

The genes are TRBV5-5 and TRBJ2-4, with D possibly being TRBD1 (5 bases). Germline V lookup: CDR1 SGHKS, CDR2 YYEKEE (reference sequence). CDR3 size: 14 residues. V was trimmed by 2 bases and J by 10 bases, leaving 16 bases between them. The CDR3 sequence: CASSFTDSAQIQYF. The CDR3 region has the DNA TGTGCCAGCAGCTTCACCGACAGTGCACAGATTCAGTACTTC.

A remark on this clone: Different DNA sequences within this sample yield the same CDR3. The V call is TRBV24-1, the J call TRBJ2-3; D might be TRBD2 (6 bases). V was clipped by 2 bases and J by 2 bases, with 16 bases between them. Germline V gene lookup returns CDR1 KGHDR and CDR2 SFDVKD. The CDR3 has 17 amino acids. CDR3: CATSDWTGTGDTDTQYF. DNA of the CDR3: TGTGCCACCAGTGATTGGACCGGGACGGGAGACACAGATACGCAGTATTTT.

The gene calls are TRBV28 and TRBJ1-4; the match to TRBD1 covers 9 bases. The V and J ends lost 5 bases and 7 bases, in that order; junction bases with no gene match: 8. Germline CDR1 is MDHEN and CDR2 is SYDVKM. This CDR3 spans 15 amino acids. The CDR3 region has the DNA TGTGCCAGCAGTCCAACCGGGACAGGGACTGAAAAACTGTTTTTT. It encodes CASSPTGTGTEKLFF.

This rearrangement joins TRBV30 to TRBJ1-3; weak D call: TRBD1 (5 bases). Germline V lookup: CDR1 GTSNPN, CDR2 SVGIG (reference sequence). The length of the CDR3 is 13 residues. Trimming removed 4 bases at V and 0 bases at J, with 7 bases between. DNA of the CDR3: TGTGCCTGGAACCAGGGCTCTGGAAACACCATATATTTT. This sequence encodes CAWNQGSGNTIYF.

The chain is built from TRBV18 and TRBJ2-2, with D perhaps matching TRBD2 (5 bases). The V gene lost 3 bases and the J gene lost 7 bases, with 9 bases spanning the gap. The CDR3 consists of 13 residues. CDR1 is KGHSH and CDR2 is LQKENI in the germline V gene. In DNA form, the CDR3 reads TGTGCCAGCTCACCTAGCCGGGACGGGGAGCTGTTTTTT. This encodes CASSPSRDGELFF.

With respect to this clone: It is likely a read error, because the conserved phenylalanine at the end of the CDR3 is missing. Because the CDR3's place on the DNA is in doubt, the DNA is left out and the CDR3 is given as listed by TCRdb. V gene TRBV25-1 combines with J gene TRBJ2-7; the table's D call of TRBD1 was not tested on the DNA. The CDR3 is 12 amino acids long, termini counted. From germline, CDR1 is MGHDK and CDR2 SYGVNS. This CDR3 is CASSGYRDRGVR.

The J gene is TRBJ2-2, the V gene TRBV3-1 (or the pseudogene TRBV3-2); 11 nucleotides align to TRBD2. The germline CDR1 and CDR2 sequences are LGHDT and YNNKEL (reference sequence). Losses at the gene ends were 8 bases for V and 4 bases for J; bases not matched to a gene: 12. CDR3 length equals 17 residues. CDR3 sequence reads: CASGRASGGLSTGELFF. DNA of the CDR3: TGTGCCAGCGGCAGGGCTAGCGGGGGGTTGAGCACCGGGGAGCTGTTTTTT.

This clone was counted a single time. The CDR3 is CASSVGTGIRGEQYF. CDR3 DNA sequence: TGTGCCAGCAGCGTCGGGACAGGGATAAGGGGGGAGCAGTACTTC. This chain links TRBV9 with TRBJ2-7; 9 bases are shared with TRBD1. The CDR3 has 15 residues. The V gene end was trimmed by 2 bases and the J gene end by 7 bases; junction bases not matched to a gene: 10. Germline V CDR1 and CDR2: SGDLS, YYNGEE.

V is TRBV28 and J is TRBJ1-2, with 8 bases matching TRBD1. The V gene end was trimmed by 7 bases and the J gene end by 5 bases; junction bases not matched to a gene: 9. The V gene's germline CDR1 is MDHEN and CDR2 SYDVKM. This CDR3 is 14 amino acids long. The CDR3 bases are TGTGCCAGCATGGCGGCAGGGGGCTTATATGGCTACACCTTC. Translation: CASMAAGGLYGYTF.

CDR3 sequence reads: CASRRDRGEQYF. The CDR3 DNA follows: TGTGCCAGTAGGCGAGACAGGGGCGAGCAGTACTTC. The chain joins TRBV19 to TRBJ2-7, with TRBD1 identical over 8 bases. Germline V lookup: CDR1 LNHDA, CDR2 SQIVND (reference sequence). The CDR3 is made up of 12 amino acids. Trimming removed 6 bases from V and 6 bases from J; junction bases left unmatched: 4.

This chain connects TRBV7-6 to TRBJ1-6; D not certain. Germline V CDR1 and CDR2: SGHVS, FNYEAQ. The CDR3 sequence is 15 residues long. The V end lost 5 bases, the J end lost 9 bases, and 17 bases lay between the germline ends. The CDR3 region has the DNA TGTGCCAGCAGCCAATCCCCGGGGAGAAGTTCACCCCTCCACTTT. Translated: CASSQSPGRSSPLHF. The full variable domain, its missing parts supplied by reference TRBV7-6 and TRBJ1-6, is GAGVSQSPRYKVTKRGQDVALRCDPISGHVSLYWYRQALGQGPEFLTYFNYEAQQDKSGLPNDRFSAERPEGSISTLTIQRTEQRDSAMYRCASSQSPGRSSPLHFGNGTRLTVT.

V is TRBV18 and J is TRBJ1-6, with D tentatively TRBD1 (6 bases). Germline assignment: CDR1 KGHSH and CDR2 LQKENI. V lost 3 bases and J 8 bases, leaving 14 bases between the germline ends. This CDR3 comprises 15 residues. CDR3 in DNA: TGTGCCAGCTCACCCACAGGGTTCGGCGATTCACCCCTCCACTTT. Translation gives CASSPTGFGDSPLHF.

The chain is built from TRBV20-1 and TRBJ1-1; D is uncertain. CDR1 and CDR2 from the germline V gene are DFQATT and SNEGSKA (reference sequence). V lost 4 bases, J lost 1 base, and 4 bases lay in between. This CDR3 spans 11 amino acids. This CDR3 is CSATGNTEAFF. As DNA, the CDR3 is TGCAGTGCTACAGGGAACACTGAAGCTTTCTTT.

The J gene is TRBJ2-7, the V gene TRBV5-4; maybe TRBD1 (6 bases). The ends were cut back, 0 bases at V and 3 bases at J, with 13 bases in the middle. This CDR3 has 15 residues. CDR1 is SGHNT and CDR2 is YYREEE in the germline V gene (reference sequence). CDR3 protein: CASSLESRGDYEQYF. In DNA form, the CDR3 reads TGTGCCAGCAGCTTGGAGTCCAGGGGTGACTACGAGCAGTACTTC.

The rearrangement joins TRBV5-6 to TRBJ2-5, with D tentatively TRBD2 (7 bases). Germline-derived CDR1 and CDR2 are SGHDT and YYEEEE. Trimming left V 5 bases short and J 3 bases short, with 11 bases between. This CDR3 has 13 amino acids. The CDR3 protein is CASRGGGKETQYF. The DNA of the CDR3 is TGTGCCAGCAGAGGGGGAGGGAAAGAGACCCAGTACTTC.

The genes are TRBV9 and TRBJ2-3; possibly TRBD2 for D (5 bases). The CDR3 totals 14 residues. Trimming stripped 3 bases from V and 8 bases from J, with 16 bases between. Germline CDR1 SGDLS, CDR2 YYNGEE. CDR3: CASSGTTLRATQYF. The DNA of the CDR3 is TGTGCCAGCAGCGGTACAACATTGAGGGCTACGCAGTATTTT.

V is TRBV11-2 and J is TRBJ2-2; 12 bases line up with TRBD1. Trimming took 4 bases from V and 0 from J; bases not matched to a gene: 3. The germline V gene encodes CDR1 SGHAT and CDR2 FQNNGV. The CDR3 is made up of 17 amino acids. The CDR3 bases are TGTGCCAGCAGCTGGGGACAGGGGGCCGCGAACACCGGGGAGCTGTTTTTT. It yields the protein CASSWGQGAANTGELFF.

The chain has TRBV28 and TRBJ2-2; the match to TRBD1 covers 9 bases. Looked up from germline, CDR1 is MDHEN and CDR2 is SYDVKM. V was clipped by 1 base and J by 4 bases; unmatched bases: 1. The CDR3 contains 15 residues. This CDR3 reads CASSLSTGGTGELFF. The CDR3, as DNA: TGTGCCAGCAGTTTATCGACAGGGGGCACCGGGGAGCTGTTTTTT.

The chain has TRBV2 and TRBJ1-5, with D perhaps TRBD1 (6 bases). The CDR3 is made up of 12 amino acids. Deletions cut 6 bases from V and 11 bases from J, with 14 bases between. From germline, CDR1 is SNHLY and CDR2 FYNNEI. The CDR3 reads CASRDSVFAQHF. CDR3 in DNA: TGTGCCAGCAGGGACAGCGTATTTGCCCAGCATTTT. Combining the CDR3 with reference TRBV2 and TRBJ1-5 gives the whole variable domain EPEVTQTPSHQVTQMGQEVILRCVPISNHLYFYWYRQILGQKVEFLVSFYNNEISEKSEIFDDQFSVERPDGSNFTLKIRSTKLEDSAMYFCASRDSVFAQHFGDGTRLSIL.

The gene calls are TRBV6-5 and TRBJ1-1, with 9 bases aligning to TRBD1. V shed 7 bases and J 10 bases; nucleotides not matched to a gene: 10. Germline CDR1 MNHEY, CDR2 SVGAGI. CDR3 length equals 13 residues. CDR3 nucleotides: TGTGCCAGCACATCGACAGGGGGAGCTGCAGCTTTCTTT. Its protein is CASTSTGGAAAFF.